These 2 T cell receptor beta chains were sequenced from one sample in a study of blood T cell repertoires in COVID-19. Assay used: immunoSEQ multiplex PCR; TCRdb lists only in-frame clones, some missing. The table has 100,000 or so clones, around four fifths seen once; the top ten hold about 11%. Input material: peripheral blood. The receptors were sampled from a woman between 70 and 85 years old with active or convalescent COVID-19.

This clone was counted once. The chain combines TRBV7-9 with TRBJ2-5; possible D gene TRBD1, 5 bases. The germline CDR1 and CDR2 sequences are SEHNR and FQNEAQ (reference sequence). V lost 5 bases, J lost 0 bases, and 13 bases lay in between. The CDR3 extends over 15 amino acids. The CDR3 is CASSPDSKYQETQYF. The CDR3 coding sequence is TGTGCCAGCAGCCCCGACAGCAAGTACCAAGAGACCCAGTACTTC.

This rearrangement joins TRBV19 to TRBJ1-2, with D tentatively TRBD1 (5 bases). V lost 2 bases and J lost 2, with 12 bases in between. The CDR3 covers 15 residues. Germline loops: CDR1 LNHDA, CDR2 SQIVND (reference sequence). The CDR3 DNA follows: TGTGCCAGTAGTATAATCAGGGTGACGAACTATGGCTACACCTTC. It yields the protein CASSIIRVTNYGYTF.